The next 15 T cell receptor beta chains were all read from a single sample in a study of long-term antiretroviral therapy in people with HIV. They ran version v3.0 of the immunoSEQ assay at survey level. Assay used: immunoSEQ multiplex PCR; TCRdb lists only in-frame clones, some missing. Of around 15,000 clones in the sample, around 87% were seen once. Sequences were derived from unsorted PBMCs, sampled 0.7 years before starting antiretroviral therapy. The receptor source for this set is a man aged 45-65 years with HIV.

V and J are TRBV10-2 and TRBJ1-2, with D unclear. V was cut by 6 bases and J by 2 bases, with 10 bases left in between. The CDR3 is 13 amino acids. In germline, CDR1 is WSHSY, CDR2 SAAADI. CDR3 amino acids: CASSPAPNYGYTF. As DNA, the CDR3 is TGCGCCAGCAGCCCGGCACCCAACTATGGCTACACCTTC.

This clone has only one observation. V usage is TRBV5-6 and J usage is TRBJ2-5, with 7 bases fitting TRBD2. The length of the CDR3 is 12 residues. Germline V gene lookup returns CDR1 SGHDT and CDR2 YYEEEE. The ends lost 3 bases at V and 5 bases at J; junction bases unmatched: 1. The CDR3 loop reads CASSWGGETQYF. CDR3 nucleotide sequence: TGTGCCAGCAGCTGGGGGGGGGAGACCCAGTACTTC.

The chain links TRBV5-1 to TRBJ1-1; possibly TRBD1 for D (5 bases). The CDR3 runs 15 residues. The germline V gene encodes CDR1 SGHRS and CDR2 YFSETQ. Trimming left V 6 bases short and J 3 bases short, with 18 bases between. CDR3 residues: CASISVPGLHTEAFF. In nucleotides, the CDR3 is TGCGCCAGCATTTCGGTACCGGGGCTGCACACTGAAGCTTTCTTT.

The chain is built from TRBV5-1 and TRBJ2-1; 7 nucleotides agree with TRBD2. V lost 3 bases, J lost 8 bases, and 11 bases stayed unmatched. Germline V CDR1 and CDR2: SGHRS, YFSETQ. This CDR3 is 15 amino acids long. CDR3 nucleotides: TGCGCCAGCAGCTATACGGGACTACGTAGTTATGAGCAGTTCTTC. Translation gives CASSYTGLRSYEQFF.

This chain uses TRBV21-1 with TRBJ1-5; TRBD1, the D gene given by the table, was not confirmed from the DNA. TRBV21-1 counts as a pseudogene. This CDR3 is built from 19 residues. The CDR3 loop reads CASSKEEGQGARGNQPQHF. The CDR3 DNA is TGTGCCAGCAGCAAAGAGGAGGGACAGGGGGCGCGGGGCAATCAGCCCCAGCATTTT.

The V and J genes are TRBV6-6 and TRBJ2-5; D remains unclear. The ends were cut back, 4 bases at V and 1 base at J, with 4 bases in the middle. The CDR3 consists of 12 residues. Germline V lookup: CDR1 MNHNY, CDR2 SVGAGI (reference sequence). CDR3 bases: TGTGCCAGCAGTTGGTCCCAAGAGACCCAGTACTTC. It encodes CASSWSQETQYF.

The chain has TRBV6-5 and TRBJ1-5, with D possibly TRBD1 on 6 matching bases. There are 15 residues in the CDR3. V was shortened by 3 bases and J by 3 bases, with 12 bases between the two germline ends. Germline CDR1 MNHEY, CDR2 SVGAGI. The CDR3 DNA sequence: TGTGCCAGCAGTTATGGAAGGGGGGCCAATCAGCCCCAGCATTTT. It translates to CASSYGRGANQPQHF.

The rearrangement joins TRBV5-1 to TRBJ1-3, with a tentative D call TRBD1 (5 bases). The CDR3 loop spans 15 amino acids. Trimming took off 0 bases at V and 2 bases at J, with 9 bases between the two ends. The V gene's germline CDR1 is SGHRS and CDR2 YFSETQ. The CDR3 DNA is TGCGCCAGCAGCTTGGGGCAGGGAACTGGAAACACCATATATTTT. This codes for CASSLGQGTGNTIYF.

The genes are TRBV14 and TRBJ2-7, with 8 bases matching TRBD1. The CDR3 runs to 15 residues. The V and J ends lost 4 bases and 3 bases, in that order; junction bases with no gene match: 8. Per the germline V gene, CDR1 is SGHDN and CDR2 is FVKESK. The chain's CDR3 is CASSPRTGQFYEQYF. In DNA form, the CDR3 reads TGTGCCAGCAGCCCCAGGACAGGGCAGTTCTACGAGCAGTACTTC. The whole variable domain, remainder taken from reference TRBV14 and TRBJ2-7, is EAGVTQFPSHSVIEKGQTVTLRCDPISGHDNLYWYRRVMGKEIKFLLHFVKESKQDESGMPNNRFLAERTGGTYSTLKVQPAELEDSGVYFCASSPRTGQFYEQYFGPGTRLTVT.

This chain links TRBV5-1 with TRBJ1-1; 8 positions match TRBD1. The germline V gene has CDR1 SGHRS and CDR2 YFSETQ. The CDR3 extends over 16 amino acids. Trimming cost V 2 bases and J 5 bases; bases outside gene matches: 11. The CDR3, as DNA: TGCGCCAGCAGCTTAGGACAGGGAGGAAAATTGACTGAAGCTTTCTTT. Amino acids: CASSLGQGGKLTEAFF. Full variable domain (outside the CDR3, taken from reference TRBV5-1 and TRBJ1-1): KAGVTQTPRYLIKTRGQQVTLSCSPISGHRSVSWYQQTPGQGLQFLFEYFSETQRNKGNFPGRFSGRQFSNSRSEMNVSTLELGDSALYLCASSLGQGGKLTEAFFGQGTRLTVV.

The V call is TRBV4-1, the J call TRBJ2-3, with 10 bases fitting TRBD2. Germline loops: CDR1 MGHRA, CDR2 YSYEKL. The CDR3 length is 16 residues. J was trimmed by 2 bases and V by 4 bases; bases with no gene match: 6. The CDR3 protein is CASSPQRGGFTDTQYF. The CDR3 DNA sequence: TGCGCCAGCAGCCCCCAGCGGGGGGGTTTCACAGATACGCAGTATTTT.

V is TRBV5-6 and J is TRBJ2-3, with 14 bases fitting TRBD2. The germline CDR1 and CDR2 sequences are SGHDT and YYEEEE. The CDR3 extends over 19 amino acids. V gave up 3 bases and J gave up 4 bases; unmatched junction bases: 13. Here the CDR3 DNA reads TGTGCCAGCAGCTGGACCGGGACTAGCGGGAGTCGGGGAGCAGATACGCAGTATTTT. Amino acid sequence: CASSWTGTSGSRGADTQYF.

The CDR3 sequence: CASSFGFQETQYF. Here the CDR3 DNA reads TGTGCCAGCAGTTTTGGTTTCCAAGAGACCCAGTACTTC. The chain couples TRBV28 to TRBJ2-5; unclear D gene. Germline values: CDR1 MDHEN, CDR2 SYDVKM. CDR3 length: 13 amino acids. Trimming shortened V by 3 bases and J by 1 base, and 6 bases separated the two germline ends.

This chain uses TRBV6-5 with TRBJ1-6; tentatively, D is TRBD1 (6 bases). Germline V CDR1 and CDR2: MNHEY, SVGAGI. The CDR3 totals 15 residues. Trimming pared 6 bases from V and 9 bases from J, leaving 18 bases between. In nucleotides, the CDR3 is TGTGCCAGCAGCCCCGCAGGGGTTCTGGGTTCACCCCTCCACTTT. Translation: CASSPAGVLGSPLHF.

This clone appeared a few times. The chain recombines TRBV14 with TRBJ1-1; the D gene is possibly TRBD1 (5 bases). This CDR3 has 15 amino acids. Germline V gene lookup returns CDR1 SGHDN and CDR2 FVKESK. Between the trimmed V and J ends, which lost 4 bases and 5 bases, there was a span of 17 bases. CDR3 sequence reads: CASSRGPTGGTEAFF. In DNA, the CDR3 is TGTGCCAGCAGCCGGGGACCGACCGGGGGAACTGAAGCTTTCTTT.